Included here is one T cell receptor beta chain sequence, with context. Its matching antigen is unknown. These data are taken from a study of T cell repertoires in cytomegalovirus infection. Study information: Public TCR beta signatures provided an indication of both CMV infection and a matching HLA type. Study results and caveats: The response measured ex vivo was dominated by TCR beta clonotypes (HLA-C-restricted and CMV-specific).

TCRdb used MiXCR to reprocess the reads, holding one entry per CDR3 protein. The sample contains some 560,000 distinct CDR3 sequences, about 40% of which appear only once. The length of the CDR3 is 17 residues. The germline CDR1 and CDR2 sequences are SGHAT and FQNNGV. Losses at the gene ends were 5 bases for V and 8 bases for J; bases not matched to a gene: 15. Sequenced material: cultured PBMCs, taken from culture after CMV antigen stimulation. The receptor was derived from a human donor in good health (CMV status not recorded). Some clones in this sample may be carry-over from other donors' samples. This sequence joins TRBV11-2 and TRBJ2-1; 10 positions match TRBD2. The CDR3 coding sequence is TGTGCCAGCAGCCCGACTATTCCGGGACTAGCGTTAGATGAGCAGTTCTTC. It is translated as CASSPTIPGLALDEQFF.